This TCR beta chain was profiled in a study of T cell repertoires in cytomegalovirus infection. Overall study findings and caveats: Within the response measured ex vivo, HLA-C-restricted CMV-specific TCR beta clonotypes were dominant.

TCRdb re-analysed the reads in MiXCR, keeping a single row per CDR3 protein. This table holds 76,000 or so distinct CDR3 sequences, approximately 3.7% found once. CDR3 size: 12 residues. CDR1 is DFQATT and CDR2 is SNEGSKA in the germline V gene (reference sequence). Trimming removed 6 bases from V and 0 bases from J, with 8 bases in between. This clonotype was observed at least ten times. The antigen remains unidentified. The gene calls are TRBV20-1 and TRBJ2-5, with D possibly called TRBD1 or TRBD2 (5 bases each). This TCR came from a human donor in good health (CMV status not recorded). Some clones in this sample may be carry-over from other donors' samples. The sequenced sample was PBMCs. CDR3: CSAGTDQETQYF. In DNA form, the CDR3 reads TGCAGTGCAGGGACGGACCAAGAGACCCAGTACTTC.